A selection of T cell receptor beta chains follows, all from one sample in a study of T cells after somatic rescue of genetic block. Clones were read by immunoSEQ multiplex PCR, and TCRdb kept only the in-frame ones, dropping some. In the table there are 68,000 or so clones, about nine tenths of which are singletons. The sample taken for sequencing was peripheral blood mononuclear cells (PBMCs). Every receptor here comes from a man aged 40-50 years. The CDR3 runs from the conserved cysteine through the conserved F or W. The D gene is left open where the match is weak. Only part of the rows carry a size: once, few, many, or a class if the clone is expanded.

j_call: TRBJ2-3
d_call: NA
clone_size: NA
v_call: TRBV6-5
cdr3_aa: CASSSTLGSQYF
cdr3_nt: TGTGCCAGCAGTTCTACTTTAGGCTCGCAGTATTTT

j_call: TRBJ1-5
d_call: NA
clone_size: NA
v_call: TRBV2
cdr3_aa: CASSREISNQPQHF
cdr3_nt: TGTGCCAGCAGTCGGGAGATAAGCAATCAGCCCCAGCATTTT

j_call: TRBJ2-5
d_call: NA
clone_size: NA
v_call: TRBV5-1
cdr3_aa: CASSLAWGQETQYF
cdr3_nt: TGCGCCAGCAGCTTGGCCTGGGGGCAAGAGACCCAGTACTTC

j_call: TRBJ2-1
d_call: NA
clone_size: NA
v_call: TRBV4-2
cdr3_aa: CASSQPRTATYNEQFF
cdr3_nt: TGTGCCAGCAGCCAACCGCGGACGGCTACCTACAATGAGCAGTTCTTC

j_call: TRBJ1-1
d_call: NA
clone_size: NA
v_call: TRBV19
cdr3_aa: CASSAEGPWGTEAFF
cdr3_nt: TGTGCCAGTAGTGCAGAGGGTCCTTGGGGCACTGAAGCTTTCTTT

j_call: TRBJ1-2
d_call: NA
clone_size: NA
v_call: TRBV21-1
cdr3_aa: CASSKDRGLGYGYTF
cdr3_nt: TGTGCCAGCAGCAAGGACAGGGGGCTTGGCTATGGCTACACCTTC

j_call: TRBJ2-7
d_call: TRBD2
clone_size: NA
v_call: TRBV9
cdr3_aa: CASTAHSGFPHEQYF
cdr3_nt: TGTGCCAGCACCGCCCATAGCGGGTTCCCCCACGAGCAGTACTTC

j_call: TRBJ1-2
d_call: NA
clone_size: NA
v_call: TRBV20-1
cdr3_aa: CSASWDYGYTF
cdr3_nt: TGCAGTGCGTCGTGGGACTATGGCTACACCTTC

j_call: TRBJ1-1
d_call: NA
clone_size: NA
v_call: TRBV18
cdr3_aa: CASSPMAGANTEAFF
cdr3_nt: TGTGCCAGCTCACCAATGGCAGGGGCAAACACTGAAGCTTTCTTT

j_call: TRBJ1-2
d_call: TRBD1
clone_size: NA
v_call: TRBV6-1
cdr3_aa: CASSNRDRAHYGYTF
cdr3_nt: TGTGCCAGCAGTAACCGGGACAGGGCTCACTATGGCTACACCTTC

j_call: TRBJ2-1
d_call: NA
clone_size: NA
v_call: TRBV18
cdr3_aa: CASSPNTLSSYNEQFF
cdr3_nt: TGTGCCAGCTCACCAAACACTCTGAGCTCCTACAATGAGCAGTTCTTC

j_call: TRBJ1-1
d_call: TRBD1
clone_size: NA
v_call: TRBV4-1
cdr3_aa: CASSHGQEKNTEAFF
cdr3_nt: TGCGCCAGCAGCCATGGACAGGAAAAGAACACTGAAGCTTTCTTT

j_call: TRBJ2-3
d_call: TRBD2
clone_size: few
v_call: TRBV15
cdr3_aa: CATSNPPAGVDTQYF
cdr3_nt: TGTGCCACCAGCAACCCTCCGGCGGGAGTGGATACGCAGTATTTT

j_call: TRBJ2-5
d_call: NA
clone_size: NA
v_call: TRBV7-2
cdr3_aa: CASSFPQGIETQYF
cdr3_nt: TGTGCCAGCAGCTTCCCACAGGGAATAGAGACCCAGTACTTC

j_call: TRBJ2-3
d_call: TRBD2
clone_size: NA
v_call: TRBV7-7
cdr3_aa: CASSLGAGDADTQYF
cdr3_nt: TGTGCCAGCAGCTTAGGAGCGGGGGACGCAGATACGCAGTATTTT

j_call: TRBJ2-3
d_call: TRBD2
clone_size: NA
v_call: TRBV18
cdr3_aa: CASSPVVAGGPDTQYF
cdr3_nt: TGTGCCAGCTCACCGGTCGTTGCGGGGGGCCCAGATACGCAGTATTTT

j_call: TRBJ1-2
d_call: TRBD1
clone_size: NA
v_call: TRBV5-1
cdr3_aa: CASRYNPGQGDGYTF
cdr3_nt: TGCGCCAGCAGATATAACCCCGGACAGGGGGATGGCTACACCTTC

j_call: TRBJ1-1
d_call: TRBD1
clone_size: NA
v_call: TRBV10-1
cdr3_aa: CASRLDRGSNEAFF
cdr3_nt: TGCGCCAGCAGGCTAGACAGGGGGTCGAACGAAGCTTTCTTT

j_call: TRBJ2-3
d_call: NA
clone_size: once
v_call: TRBV6-1
cdr3_aa: CASRDSADTQYF
cdr3_nt: TGTGCCAGCAGGGACAGTGCAGATACGCAGTATTTT

j_call: TRBJ2-5
d_call: NA
clone_size: NA
v_call: TRBV2
cdr3_aa: CASSEDIKETQYF
cdr3_nt: TGTGCCAGCAGTGAGGACATCAAAGAGACCCAGTACTTC

j_call: TRBJ2-2
d_call: TRBD1
clone_size: few
v_call: TRBV7-3
cdr3_aa: CASARQGTTGELFF
cdr3_nt: TGTGCCAGCGCTCGACAGGGGACCACCGGGGAGCTGTTTTTT

j_call: TRBJ1-5
d_call: TRBD1
clone_size: once
v_call: TRBV6-1
cdr3_aa: CASRDRTGGVQPQHF
cdr3_nt: TGTGCCAGCAGGGACCGGACAGGGGGGGTTCAGCCCCAGCATTTT

j_call: TRBJ2-2
d_call: TRBD1
clone_size: NA
v_call: TRBV5-4
cdr3_aa: CASSKGTANTGELFF
cdr3_nt: TGTGCCAGCAGCAAAGGGACAGCGAACACCGGGGAGCTGTTTTTT

j_call: TRBJ2-7
d_call: NA
clone_size: NA
v_call: TRBV11-2
cdr3_aa: CASSLVLSMDEQYF
cdr3_nt: TGTGCCAGCAGCTTAGTGCTATCTATGGACGAGCAGTACTTC

j_call: TRBJ2-1
d_call: NA
clone_size: NA
v_call: TRBV4-3
cdr3_aa: CASSQEGIGGHEQFF
cdr3_nt: TGCGCCAGCAGCCAAGAGGGAATAGGGGGGCATGAGCAGTTCTTC

j_call: TRBJ2-1
d_call: NA
clone_size: NA
v_call: TRBV2
cdr3_aa: CASRAQGARGNEQFF
cdr3_nt: TGTGCCAGCAGGGCACAGGGCGCTCGAGGTAATGAGCAGTTCTTC

j_call: TRBJ2-4
d_call: TRBD2
clone_size: NA
v_call: TRBV25-1
cdr3_aa: CASSEHGGGNIQYF
cdr3_nt: TGTGCCAGCAGTGAGCACGGGGGGGGAAACATTCAGTACTTC

j_call: TRBJ1-2
d_call: TRBD1
clone_size: NA
v_call: TRBV18
cdr3_aa: CASSQGQGRAYGYTF
cdr3_nt: TGTGCCAGCTCACAAGGACAGGGGAGGGCCTATGGCTACACCTTC

j_call: TRBJ1-5
d_call: NA
clone_size: NA
v_call: TRBV15
cdr3_aa: CATSREYQPQHF
cdr3_nt: TGTGCCACCAGCAGAGAATATCAGCCCCAGCATTTT

j_call: TRBJ2-5
d_call: NA
clone_size: NA
v_call: TRBV5-1
cdr3_aa: CASSLSHSQETQYF
cdr3_nt: TGCGCCAGCAGCTTGAGCCACAGCCAAGAGACCCAGTACTTC

j_call: TRBJ1-5
d_call: NA
clone_size: NA
v_call: TRBV6-5
cdr3_aa: CASSQGRKFQPQHF
cdr3_nt: TGTGCCAGCAGTCAAGGGAGAAAGTTTCAGCCCCAGCATTTT

j_call: TRBJ1-1
d_call: NA
clone_size: NA
v_call: TRBV5-1
cdr3_aa: CASSSGATSEAFF
cdr3_nt: TGCGCCAGCAGTAGCGGGGCTACCAGCGAAGCTTTCTTT

j_call: TRBJ1-5
d_call: NA
clone_size: NA
v_call: TRBV19
cdr3_aa: CASSIGQPNQPQHF
cdr3_nt: TGTGCCAGTAGTATCGGACAGCCCAATCAGCCCCAGCATTTT

j_call: TRBJ2-7
d_call: NA
clone_size: NA
v_call: TRBV27
cdr3_aa: CASSLGVSRYEQYF
cdr3_nt: TGTGCCAGCAGTTTGGGGGTATCACGCTACGAGCAGTACTTC

j_call: TRBJ2-7
d_call: NA
clone_size: NA
v_call: TRBV5-1
cdr3_aa: CASRPSPGTGYGQYF
cdr3_nt: TGCGCCAGCAGACCATCACCCGGGACTGGATACGGGCAGTACTTC

j_call: TRBJ2-3
d_call: NA
clone_size: NA
v_call: TRBV28
cdr3_aa: CASSGPYTQYF
cdr3_nt: TGTGCCAGCAGTGGACCATATACGCAGTATTTT

j_call: TRBJ2-1
d_call: NA
clone_size: NA
v_call: TRBV28
cdr3_aa: CASSPWGTGYNEQFF
cdr3_nt: TGTGCCAGCAGCCCCTGGGGGACGGGCTACAATGAGCAGTTCTTC

j_call: TRBJ2-7
d_call: NA
clone_size: NA
v_call: TRBV5-6
cdr3_aa: CASSLSAKHEQYF
cdr3_nt: TGTGCCAGCAGCTTGTCGGCAAAGCACGAGCAGTACTTC

j_call: TRBJ2-2
d_call: NA
clone_size: NA
v_call: TRBV6-1
cdr3_aa: CASNLLGGEGRELFF
cdr3_nt: TGTGCCAGCAATCTCCTCGGCGGGGAAGGGAGGGAGCTGTTTTTT

j_call: TRBJ1-1
d_call: NA
clone_size: NA
v_call: TRBV10-2
cdr3_aa: CASRVGMNTEAFF
cdr3_nt: TGCGCCAGCAGAGTGGGGATGAACACTGAAGCTTTCTTT

j_call: TRBJ2-7
d_call: TRBD1
clone_size: NA
v_call: TRBV7-9
cdr3_aa: CASSLGDSSYEQYF
cdr3_nt: TGTGCCAGCAGCTTAGGGGACAGCTCCTACGAGCAGTACTTC

j_call: TRBJ2-3
d_call: TRBD2
clone_size: NA
v_call: TRBV4-1
cdr3_aa: CASSQVLHLAGGPSITDTQYF
cdr3_nt: TGCGCCAGCAGCCAAGTTCTCCACCTAGCGGGAGGGCCTAGTATCACAGATACGCAGTATTTT